This TCR beta chain was obtained from a study of T cell responses to AZD1222 COVID-19 vaccine. Study at large: Samples with a second dose at about 4 or about 12 weeks were pooled together. The study's findings and limits: Seropositivity was recorded at baseline in only a handful of AZD1222 recipients. White British people made up most donors, females outnumbered males, and clonal diversity was possibly underestimated. Spike-specific TCR breadth and depth grew following two AZD1222 doses.

Assay: immunoSEQ multiplex PCR; the TCRdb copy retains only in-frame clones and omits some. The sample shows some 150,000 clones, 89% of them seen only once. To note about this clone: Its antigen is unidentified.

Specimen: peripheral blood, collected on day 0 of AZD1222 vaccination. The source of this sequence is an adult in good health.

The CDR3: CASSLSAGAHTGELFF. CDR3 DNA sequence: TGTGCCAGCAGTTTATCTGCGGGAGCCCACACCGGGGAGCTGTTTTTT. The V and J genes are TRBV27 and TRBJ2-2, with 7 positions matching TRBD2. This CDR3 region has 16 residues. CDR1 MNHEY and CDR2 SMNVEV come from the germline V gene (reference sequence). V was pared by 0 bases and J by 3 bases, with 4 bases of the junction left unmatched.